This T cell receptor beta chain was identified in a study of blood T cell repertoires in COVID-19. The repertoire was sequenced with immunoSEQ multiplex PCR; TCRdb's copy has only in-frame clones and lacks some. The table includes 450,000 to 500,000 clones, more than 85% detected once. Germline V CDR1 and CDR2: SGHVS, FQNEAQ. V was shortened by 3 bases and J by 0 bases, with 26 bases between the two germline ends. The CDR3 has 20 amino acids. The sequenced sample consisted of PBMCs or T cells enriched from blood (not recorded which). The sequence was collected from an older woman who had recovered from COVID-19. The chain has TRBV7-8 and TRBJ1-2; D may be TRBD1 (6 bases). Written as DNA, the CDR3 is TGTGCCAGCAGCTTCTCTCCGCCCTGGACAGCCGTTAAAGCTAACTATGGCTACACCTTC. Its protein is CASSFSPPWTAVKANYGYTF. Based on the CDR3 plus reference TRBV7-8 and TRBJ1-2, the full variable domain is GAGVSQSPRYKVAKRGQDVALRCDPISGHVSLFWYQQALGQGPEFLTYFQNEAQLDKSGLPSDRFFAERPEGSVSTLKIQRTQQEDSAVYLCASSFSPPWTAVKANYGYTFGSGTRLTVV.